This section outlines one TCR beta chain sequence together with its context. This entry comes from a study of technical replicates of blood from a few donors. The data were produced by immunoSEQ multiplex PCR, yet TCRdb's version contains in-frame clones alone and is incomplete. The data show 50,000 to 70,000 clones, approximately 86% seen once. The sequence was collected from a human donor in good health. Some clones in this sample may be carry-over from other donors' samples. Sample: PBMCs.

The CDR3 is CASSGEYGATEAFF. The CDR3 DNA follows: TGTGCCAGCAGTGGAGAGTACGGTGCCACTGAAGCTTTCTTT. The rearrangement uses TRBV6-1 and TRBJ1-1; D is uncertain. The CDR3 consists of 14 residues. The germline V gene encodes CDR1 MNHNS and CDR2 SASEGT. V was cut by 4 bases and J by 4 bases, with 13 bases left in between.